The 7 T cell receptor beta chains in this list originate from one sample, sequenced in a study of blood T cell repertoires in COVID-19. Clones were sequenced by immunoSEQ multiplex PCR, and TCRdb holds only the in-frame ones, with some missing. The repertoire has under 200,000 clones, 80% to 90% of them found once; the top ten carry 9% to 12%. Sample: peripheral blood. These receptors came from a woman in her 70s with COVID-19, enrolled during active disease.

This chain links TRBV5-8 with TRBJ1-5; D possibly corresponds to TRBD1 (6 bases). This CDR3 has 14 residues. Germline CDR1 is SGHTS and CDR2 is YDEGEE. Trimming left V 7 bases short and J 0 bases short, with 11 bases between. This CDR3 reads CASGSGDSNQPQHF. Here the CDR3 DNA reads TGTGCCAGCGGCTCAGGGGATAGCAATCAGCCCCAGCATTTT.

The genes are TRBV30 and TRBJ1-1; the D gene is possibly TRBD1 (6 bases). There are 15 residues in the CDR3. Trimming stripped 1 base from V and 2 bases from J, with 14 bases between. Germline lookup yields CDR1 GTSNPN and CDR2 SVGIG (reference sequence). The CDR3 DNA sequence: TGTGCCTGGAGTGGAGGGGGTCGTCGAAACACTGAAGCTTTCTTT. This sequence encodes CAWSGGGRRNTEAFF. The full variable domain, in which reference TRBV30 and TRBJ1-1 provide the parts outside the CDR3, is SQTIHQWPATLVQPVGSPLSLECTVEGTSNPNLYWYRQAAGRGLQLLFYSVGIGQISSEVPQNLSASRPQDRQFILSSKKLLLSDSGFYLCAWSGGGRRNTEAFFGQGTRLTVV.

The chain has TRBV19 and TRBJ2-7, with 9 bases matching TRBD1. The V gene's germline CDR1 is LNHDA and CDR2 SQIVND (reference sequence). The CDR3 spans 16 residues. Unmatched junction bases numbered 12, after V lost 5 bases and J lost 4 bases. The CDR3 reads CASSPGQGKRVYEQYF. The CDR3 DNA sequence: TGTGCCAGTAGTCCCGGACAGGGGAAACGGGTGTACGAGCAGTACTTC.

The chain combines TRBV5-1 with TRBJ2-7; the match to TRBD2 covers 10 bases. Germline assignment: CDR1 SGHRS and CDR2 YFSETQ. This CDR3 has 15 amino acids. J was trimmed by 4 bases and V by 0 bases; bases with no gene match: 4. CDR3 region: CASSLVASGRYEQYF. The CDR3 DNA reads as TGCGCCAGCAGCTTGGTCGCTAGCGGGAGATACGAGCAGTACTTC.

V gene TRBV10-2 combines with J gene TRBJ2-4, with unresolved D. The CDR3 spans 16 residues. Germline loops: CDR1 WSHSY, CDR2 SAAADI. Trimming took 4 bases from V and 0 from J, leaving 13 bases between them. The CDR3 DNA reads TGCGCCAGCAGTGCCGGCCAGGAAGGAGCCAAAAACATTCAGTACTTC. Translation gives CASSAGQEGAKNIQYF.

The chain carries TRBV5-1 and TRBJ1-1, with 9 bases that match TRBD1. The V segment lost 4 bases and the J segment 2 bases; nucleotides outside the gene matches: 6. CDR1 SGHRS and CDR2 YFSETQ come from the germline V gene. There are 15 residues in the CDR3. The CDR3 is CASSRDREGNTEAFF. The CDR3 DNA reads TGCGCCAGCAGCCGGGACAGGGAAGGCAACACTGAAGCTTTCTTT.

V gene TRBV4-2 combines with J gene TRBJ2-5; 7 positions agree with TRBD2. Germline-derived CDR1 and CDR2 are LGHNA and YNFKEQ. This CDR3 spans 14 amino acids. After removal of 1 base from V and 4 bases from J, the junction contained 3 bases not matched to a gene. The CDR3 is CASSQGGGGETQYF. CDR3 nucleotide sequence: TGTGCCAGCAGCCAAGGCGGGGGAGGAGAGACCCAGTACTTC.